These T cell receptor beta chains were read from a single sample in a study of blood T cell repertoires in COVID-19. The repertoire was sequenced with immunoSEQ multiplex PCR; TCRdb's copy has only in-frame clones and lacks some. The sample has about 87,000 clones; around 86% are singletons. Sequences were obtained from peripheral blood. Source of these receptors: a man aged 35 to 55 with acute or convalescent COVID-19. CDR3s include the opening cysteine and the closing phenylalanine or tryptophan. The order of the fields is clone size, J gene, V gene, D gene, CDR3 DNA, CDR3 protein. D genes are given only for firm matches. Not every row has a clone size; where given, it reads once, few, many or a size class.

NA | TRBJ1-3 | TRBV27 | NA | TGTGCCAGCAGAACTAACTCTGGAAACACCATATATTTT | CASRTNSGNTIYF
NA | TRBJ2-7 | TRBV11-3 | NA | TGTGCCAGCAGCTTAATGGCGGCAGGGTACGAGCAGTACTTC | CASSLMAAGYEQYF
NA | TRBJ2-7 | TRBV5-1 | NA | TGCGCCAGCAGCTTGACAGGGTACTACGAGCAGTACTTC | CASSLTGYYEQYF
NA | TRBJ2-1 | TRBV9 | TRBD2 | TGTGCCAGCAGCCTTGAAAGCGGGAGCTGGTCGGATGAGCAGTTCTTC | CASSLESGSWSDEQFF
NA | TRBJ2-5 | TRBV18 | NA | TGTGCCAGCTCACCCCGGGCGAGCGGGGAGACCCAGTACTTC | CASSPRASGETQYF
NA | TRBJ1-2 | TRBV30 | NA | TGTGCCTGGAGCCTAAGACGAGGATCCTATGGCTACACCTTC | CAWSLRRGSYGYTF
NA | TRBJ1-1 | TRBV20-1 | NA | TGCAGTGCTCCCAGGAACACTGAAGCTTTCTTT | CSAPRNTEAFF
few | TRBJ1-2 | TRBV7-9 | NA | TGTGCCAGCAGCTTAATCCGGGGAGTTTATGGCTACACCTTC | CASSLIRGVYGYTF
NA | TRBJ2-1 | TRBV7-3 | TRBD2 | TGTGCCAGCAGCACAGGACTAGAGGGCAATGAGCAGTTCTTC | CASSTGLEGNEQFF
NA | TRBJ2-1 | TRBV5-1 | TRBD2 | TGCGCCAGCAGCCGGGGACTAGATAGCGAGCAGTTCTTC | CASSRGLDSEQFF
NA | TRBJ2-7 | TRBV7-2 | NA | TGTGCCAGCAGTACATATTACGAGCAGTACTTC | CASSTYYEQYF
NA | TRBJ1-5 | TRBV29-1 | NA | TGCAGCGTTGGTGGCGGCGGGGTAGGGCAGCCCCAGCATTTT | CSVGGGGVGQPQHF
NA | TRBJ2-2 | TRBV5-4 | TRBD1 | TGTGCCAGCTCAAACAGGGGGCGCGACACCGGGGAGCTGTTTTTT | CASSNRGRDTGELFF
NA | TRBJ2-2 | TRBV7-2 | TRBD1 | TGTGCCAGCAGCTTCTACAGGGGATTAGAAGGGGAGCTGTTTTTT | CASSFYRGLEGELFF
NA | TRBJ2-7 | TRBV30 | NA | TGTGCCTGGAGCGAGGGATCCTACGAGCAGTACTTC | CAWSEGSYEQYF
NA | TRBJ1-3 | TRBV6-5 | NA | TGTGCCAGCAGTTCGACCAGGGCCGTGGGAAACACCATATATTTT | CASSSTRAVGNTIYF
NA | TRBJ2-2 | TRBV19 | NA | TGTGCCAGTAGTCTAACCGGGACACCGAACACCGGGGAGCTGTTTTTT | CASSLTGTPNTGELFF
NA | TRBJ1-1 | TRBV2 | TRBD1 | TGTGCCAGCGCTTGGACAGGGGGGAACACTGAAGCTTTCTTT | CASAWTGGNTEAFF
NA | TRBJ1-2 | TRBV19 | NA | TGTGCCAGTAGGGCCGGACAGCTCTATGGCTACACCTTC | CASRAGQLYGYTF
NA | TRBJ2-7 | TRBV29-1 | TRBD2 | TGCAGCGCCCAAGCTTGGGAGACCAGCGGGGGGACCTACGAGCAGTACTTC | CSAQAWETSGGTYEQYF